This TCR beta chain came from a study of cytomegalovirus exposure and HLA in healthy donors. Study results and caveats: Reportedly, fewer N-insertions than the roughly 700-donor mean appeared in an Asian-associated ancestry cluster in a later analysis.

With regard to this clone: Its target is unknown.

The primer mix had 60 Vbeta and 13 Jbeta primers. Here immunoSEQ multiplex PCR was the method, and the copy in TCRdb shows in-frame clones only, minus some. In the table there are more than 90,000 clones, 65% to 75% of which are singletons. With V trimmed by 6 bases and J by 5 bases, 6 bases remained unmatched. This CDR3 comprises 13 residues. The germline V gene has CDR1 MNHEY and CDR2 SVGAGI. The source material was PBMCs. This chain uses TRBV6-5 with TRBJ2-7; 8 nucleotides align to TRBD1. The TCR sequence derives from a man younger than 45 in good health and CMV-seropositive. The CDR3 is CASRPTGAHEQYF. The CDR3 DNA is TGTGCCAGCAGGCCGACAGGGGCACACGAGCAGTACTTC.